The 17 T cell receptor beta chains below were found in one sample sequenced in a study of CD8 T cells in ankylosing spondylitis. No antigen has been identified for these receptors. TCRdb re-called the 5' RACE reads with MiXCR, one entry per CDR3 protein. The repertoire holds approximately 540,000 distinct CDR3 sequences, with 9.5% to 15% as singletons. Overall study findings and caveats: Ankylosing spondylitis blood appeared to be characterized by a TCR beta motif of roughly eight highly homologous variants.

Sequenced: blood, either unsorted or a sorted T cell fraction (not recorded which). All receptors come from a male donor with ankylosing spondylitis.

This chain uses TRBV20-1 with TRBJ2-2; D may correspond to TRBD1 or TRBD2 (6 bases each). Trimming stripped 6 bases from V and 0 bases from J, with 11 bases between. Germline V CDR1 and CDR2: DFQATT, SNEGSKA (reference sequence). CDR3 length: 14 amino acids. In nucleotides, the CDR3 is TGCAGTGCGAACAGGGACTCGAACACCGGGGAGCTGTTTTTT. The encoded protein is CSANRDSNTGELFF.

The gene calls are TRBV12-3 or TRBV12-4 and TRBJ1-1, with D uncertain. The CDR3 runs 15 residues. Trimming shortened V by 2 bases and J by 5 bases, and 15 bases separated the two germline ends. The CDR3 coding sequence is TGTGCCAGCAGTTTAATGGCAGCCCAAGGGACTGAAGCTTTCTTT. It codes for CASSLMAAQGTEAFF.

This clonotype appeared a few times. The V and J genes are TRBV12-3 or TRBV12-4 and TRBJ2-3, with 8 bases matching TRBD2. With 7 bases clipped from V and 3 bases from J, the junction kept 3 bases outside the gene matches. There are 13 residues in the CDR3. CDR3 loop: CASITSGTDTQYF. The CDR3 region has the DNA TGTGCCAGCATAACTAGCGGAACAGATACGCAGTATTTT.

This clonotype was seen a handful of times. The chain carries TRBV20-1 and TRBJ2-1; D remains unclear. Germline CDR1 reads DFQATT; CDR2 reads SNEGSKA (reference sequence). CDR3 length: 15 residues. Deletions cut 0 bases from V and 1 base from J, with 10 bases between. CDR3 amino acids: CSARDPAISYNEQFF. The CDR3 DNA reads as TGCAGTGCTAGAGATCCAGCAATATCCTACAATGAGCAGTTCTTC.

The chain recombines TRBV14 with TRBJ2-1; D is uncertain. The CDR3 consists of 14 residues. The V and J ends lost 1 base and 0 bases respectively, with 4 bases between them. The V gene's germline CDR1 is SGHDN and CDR2 FVKESK. CDR3 coding DNA: TGTGCCAGCAGCCAAGTGGGCTCCTACAATGAGCAGTTCTTC. Protein sequence: CASSQVGSYNEQFF.

This rearrangement joins TRBV2 to TRBJ2-7, with D possibly being TRBD1 (5 bases). The length of the CDR3 is 14 residues. Germline V gene data show CDR1 as SNHLY and CDR2 as FYNNEI. Trimming cost V 7 bases and J 3 bases, with 16 bases left between them. This CDR3 is CASTRQLRNYEQYF. CDR3 DNA: TGTGCCAGCACTCGACAGTTACGGAACTACGAGCAGTACTTC. Variable domain in full (rest from reference TRBV2 and TRBJ2-7): EPEVTQTPSHQVTQMGQEVILRCVPISNHLYFYWYRQILGQKVEFLVSFYNNEISEKSEIFDDQFSVERPDGSNFTLKIRSTKLEDSAMYFCASTRQLRNYEQYFGPGTRLTVT.

In this sample, this clonotype turned up a few times. The DNA for the CDR3 is TGTGCCAGCAGCTTAGCCTTTCTTACTAGCGGTAACAATGAGCAGTTCTTC. It specifies CASSLAFLTSGNNEQFF. The chain carries TRBV7-2 and TRBJ2-1, with 8 bases lining up with TRBD2. The CDR3 is made up of 17 amino acids. The trim removed 0 bases at V and 5 bases at J, leaving 9 bases unmatched. CDR1 and CDR2 (germline): SGHTA, FQGNSA.

The chain uses TRBV24-1 and TRBJ2-2; 10 bases match TRBD2. The germline V gene has CDR1 KGHDR and CDR2 SFDVKD. The CDR3 has 19 residues. The V segment lost 4 bases and the J segment 0 bases; nucleotides outside the gene matches: 10. This CDR3 reads CATSDQLAGPYSNTGELFF. In DNA, the CDR3 is TGTGCCACCAGTGACCAACTAGCGGGGCCGTACTCGAACACCGGGGAGCTGTTTTTT.

The chain employs TRBV7-9 and TRBJ2-1; D perhaps matches TRBD1 (6 bases). The CDR3 loop spans 16 amino acids. Trimming removed 5 bases from V and 0 bases from J, with 14 bases in between. CDR1 and CDR2 (germline): SEHNR, FQNEAQ (reference sequence). The CDR3 sequence is CASSVRDTRSYNEQFF. In DNA, the CDR3 is TGTGCCAGCAGCGTTAGGGACACCCGCTCCTACAATGAGCAGTTCTTC.

This clonotype was counted ten times or more. The V gene is TRBV7-2, the J gene TRBJ2-1, with D possibly TRBD1 on 6 matching bases. V dropped 2 bases and J dropped 1 base, with 12 bases sitting between them. CDR3 length equals 16 residues. From germline, CDR1 is SGHTA and CDR2 FQGNSA. This chain's CDR3 is CASSLTGNPSYNEQFF. Here the CDR3 DNA reads TGTGCCAGCAGCTTAACAGGGAACCCTTCCTACAATGAGCAGTTCTTC.

This chain uses TRBV7-9 with TRBJ1-6; the D gene is possibly TRBD1 (5 bases). Looked up from germline, CDR1 is SEHNR and CDR2 is FQNEAQ (reference sequence). The ends were cut back, 7 bases at V and 1 base at J, with 11 bases in the middle. CDR3 length: 15 amino acids. The CDR3 sequence is CASKSGGSYNSPLHF. The CDR3, as DNA: TGTGCCAGCAAGAGCGGGGGGTCCTATAATTCACCCCTCCACTTT. Full variable domain (missing parts from reference TRBV7-9 and TRBJ1-6): DTGVSQNPRHKITKRGQNVTFRCDPISEHNRLYWYRQTLGQGPEFLTYFQNEAQLEKSRLLSDRFSAERPKGSFSTLEIQRTEQGDSAMYLCASKSGGSYNSPLHFGNGTRLTVT.

The rearrangement links TRBV6-2 or TRBV6-3 to TRBJ2-7, with no clear D. V was cut by 0 bases and J by 10 bases, with 7 bases left in between. Germline V lookup: CDR1 MNHEY, CDR2 SVGEGT. The CDR3 runs 11 residues. CDR3 nucleotide sequence: TGTGCCAGCAGTTACTCCAGCGATCAGTACTTC. Translated, it gives CASSYSSDQYF.

This clonotype has just a few counts. The chain is built from TRBV5-1 and TRBJ2-7; 10 nucleotides agree with TRBD2. V was pared by 1 base and J by 0 bases, with 4 bases of the junction left unmatched. Germline CDR1 SGHRS, CDR2 YFSETQ. The CDR3 covers 16 residues. As DNA, the CDR3 is TGCGCCAGCAGCTTGTCGACTAGCGGGTACTCCTACGAGCAGTACTTC. Amino acid sequence: CASSLSTSGYSYEQYF. Combining the CDR3 with reference TRBV5-1 and TRBJ2-7 gives the whole variable domain KAGVTQTPRYLIKTRGQQVTLSCSPISGHRSVSWYQQTPGQGLQFLFEYFSETQRNKGNFPGRFSGRQFSNSRSEMNVSTLELGDSALYLCASSLSTSGYSYEQYFGPGTRLTVT.

This clonotype showed up just a few times. This chain connects TRBV7-8 to TRBJ2-2; 8 nucleotides line up with TRBD2. After removal of 9 bases from V and 4 bases from J, the junction contained 7 bases not matched to a gene. The germline V gene has CDR1 SGHVS and CDR2 FQNEAQ. The CDR3 consists of 14 residues. CDR3 protein: CASERGRSTGELFF. In DNA form, the CDR3 reads TGTGCCAGTGAGCGCGGGAGGAGCACCGGGGAGCTGTTTTTT.

This clonotype was seen a few times. The gene calls are TRBV7-8 and TRBJ2-1, with 13 bases that match TRBD2. The ends lost 3 bases at V and 4 bases at J; junction bases unmatched: 9. CDR3 length equals 18 residues. The germline V gene has CDR1 SGHVS and CDR2 FQNEAQ. The DNA of the CDR3 is TGTGCCAGCAGCTTGCGACTAGCGGGAGGCCTTGGATACAATGAGCAGTTCTTC. It yields the protein CASSLRLAGGLGYNEQFF.

This clonotype was counted at least ten times. This chain links TRBV10-3 with TRBJ2-1; maybe TRBD2 (7 bases). Trimming took off 11 bases at V and 5 bases at J, with 16 bases between the two ends. Looked up from germline, CDR1 is ENHRY and CDR2 is SYGVKD. The CDR3 runs to 13 residues. Here the CDR3 DNA reads TGTGCCTCAGGGGCTAGCGGACACAATGAGCAGTTCTTC. The encoded protein is CASGASGHNEQFF.

This chain links TRBV5-6 with TRBJ2-1; 12 bases agree with TRBD2. The V and J ends lost 5 bases and 3 bases, in that order; junction bases with no gene match: 6. The germline gives CDR1 SGHDT, CDR2 YYEEEE. The CDR3 is 16 residues long. The CDR3 DNA follows: TGTGCCAGCAGACGACTAGCGGGAGTTCTCTACAATGAGCAGTTCTTC. This codes for CASRRLAGVLYNEQFF.